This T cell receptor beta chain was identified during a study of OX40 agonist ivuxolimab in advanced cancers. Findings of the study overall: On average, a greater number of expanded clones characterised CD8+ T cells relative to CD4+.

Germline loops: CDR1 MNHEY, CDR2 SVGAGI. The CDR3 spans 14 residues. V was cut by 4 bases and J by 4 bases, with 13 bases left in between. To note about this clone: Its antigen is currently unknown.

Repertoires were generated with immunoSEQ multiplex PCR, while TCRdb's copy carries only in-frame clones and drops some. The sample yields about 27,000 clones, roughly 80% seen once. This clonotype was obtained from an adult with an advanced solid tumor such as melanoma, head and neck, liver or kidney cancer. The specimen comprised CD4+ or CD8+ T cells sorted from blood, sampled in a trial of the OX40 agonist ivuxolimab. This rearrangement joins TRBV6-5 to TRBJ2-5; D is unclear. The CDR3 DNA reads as TGTGCCAGCAGTTCACCCCGCGAAGGAGAGACCCAGTACTTC. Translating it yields CASSSPREGETQYF.